Listed below are T cell receptor beta chains from one sample, sequenced in a study of shared clonotypes between healthy human individuals. Repertoires were generated with immunoSEQ multiplex PCR, while TCRdb's copy carries only in-frame clones and drops some. The sample carries under 2.5 million clones, 85% to 95% recorded once. Source material: naive CD4+ T cells from PBMCs. The receptors come from a man younger than 35 in good health. Some clones in this sample may be carry-over from other donors' samples. Each CDR3 is given with its conserved first and last residue. A D gene is named only where the DNA matches it firmly. Clone size is shown for a subset of rows, as once, few, many or a class of expanded clone.

. . TRBJ2-1 TRBV7-9 TGTGCCAGCAGCTTAGCGGGACCCACGCAGTTCTTC CASSLAGPTQFF
. TRBD1 TRBJ1-1 TRBV18 TGTGCCAGCTCACCACAAGGGGGCCTGAACACTGAAGCTTTCTTT CASSPQGGLNTEAFF
. . TRBJ1-5 TRBV19 TGTGCCAGTACCCAAGGACGGGGGTTTTGGTCCCAGCATTTT CASTQGRGFWSQHF
. TRBD2 TRBJ2-1 TRBV9 TGTGCCAGCAGCGTGAGGACTAGCGGGACCGATGAGCAGTTCTTC CASSVRTSGTDEQFF
. TRBD1 TRBJ1-5 TRBV19 TGTGCCACGGGACCGGACAGGGCTTCGGGCAATCAGCCCCAGCATTTT CATGPDRASGNQPQHF
few . TRBJ2-2 TRBV4-3 TGCGCCAGTCTAGCCGGAAGAACCGGGGAGCTGTTTTTT CASLAGRTGELFF
. . TRBJ2-1 TRBV5-1 TGCGCCAGCAGCTTGGATGTGAGTAGCTCCTACAATGAGCAGTTCTTC CASSLDVSSSYNEQFF
. . TRBJ1-1 TRBV14 TGTGCCAGCAGCCAGCCTCAAGACGGGGCTGAAGCTTTCTTT CASSQPQDGAEAFF
. . TRBJ1-4 TRBV9 TGTGCCAGCAGCGGAGTTGCAACTAATGAAAAACTGTTTTTT CASSGVATNEKLFF
few TRBD1 TRBJ1-1 TRBV6-1 TGTGCCAGCACCAAGGACAGGGAGGTGAACACTGAAGCTTTCTTT CASTKDREVNTEAFF
few . TRBJ1-1 TRBV27 TGTGCCAGCAGCCCTGACACGTTGAGCACTGAAGCTTTCTTT CASSPDTLSTEAFF
. TRBD1 TRBJ1-1 TRBV6-1 TGTGCCAGCAGTACCCAGGGGGGGGGCACTGAAGCTTTCTTT CASSTQGGGTEAFF
. . TRBJ2-1 TRBV28 TGTGCCAGCAGCTCCGGGACTCACTCCTACAATGAGCAGTTCTTC CASSSGTHSYNEQFF
. . TRBJ1-2 TRBV7-3 TGTGCCAGCAGCCCAACCGGAGGGACGGGCGGCTACACCTTC CASSPTGGTGGYTF
. . TRBJ2-3 TRBV7-8 TGTGCCAGCAGCCCCTGGGGCGGGAGCACAGATACGCAGTATTTT CASSPWGGSTDTQYF
once . TRBJ2-1 TRBV6-5 TGTGCCAGCACGAATCTTCTTGAGCAGTTCTTC CASTNLLEQFF
. . TRBJ2-7 TRBV28 TGTGCCAGCAGTTTCCCCACAGCTTACGAGCAGTACTTC CASSFPTAYEQYF
. TRBD1 TRBJ2-5 TRBV4-1 TGCGCCAGCAGCCAGTCGCCCGCCGGACAGGGTCACGAAGAGACCCAGTACTTC CASSQSPAGQGHEETQYF
. TRBD1 TRBJ2-2 TRBV5-5 TGTGCCAGCAGCCCTACCGGGACAGGGGGCTCCGGGGAGCTGTTTTTT CASSPTGTGGSGELFF
. TRBD2 TRBJ2-5 TRBV6-1 TGTGCCACCCCCGGACTAGCGGAAGGTCAAGAGACCCAGTACTTC CATPGLAEGQETQYF
. TRBD1 TRBJ2-7 TRBV6-5 TGTGCCAGCAGTTTTAACAGGGGTTTGGGCGAGCAGTACTTC CASSFNRGLGEQYF
. . TRBJ1-3 TRBV28 TGTGCCAGCAGAACCCGCCGACGGGAACTGGGAAACACCATATATTTT CASRTRRRELGNTIYF
. . TRBJ1-2 TRBV9 TGTGCCAGCAGCGTTACCGGGGCCTCTAACTATGGCTACACCTTC CASSVTGASNYGYTF
once . TRBJ1-2 TRBV7-2 TGTGCCAGCAGCCCCGAGGGCAGGTCAGCTAACTATGGCTACACCTTC CASSPEGRSANYGYTF
. . TRBJ1-2 TRBV6-1 TGTGCCAGCAGGACGGAGGGATTGGGGGTTTATGGCTACACCTTC CASRTEGLGVYGYTF
. . TRBJ2-3 TRBV7-9 TGTGCCAGCAGCTCCCCACGTGGGGCAGATACGCAGTATTTT CASSSPRGADTQYF
once TRBD2 TRBJ2-1 TRBV29-1 TGCAGCGTTGTAGGACTAGCGGTCTACAATGAGCAGTTCTTC CSVVGLAVYNEQFF
. . TRBJ2-7 TRBV18 TGTGCCAGCTCACCGGAGCTTCGATACGAGCAGTACTTC CASSPELRYEQYF
. . TRBJ2-7 TRBV13 TGTGCCAGCAGCTTAGTAGCCAGCGGGTTAACCTACGAGCAGTACTTC CASSLVASGLTYEQYF
. . TRBJ2-3 TRBV27 TGTGCCAGCAGTCCTCAGAGGGGGGTTAGCACAGATACGCAGTATTTT CASSPQRGVSTDTQYF
once TRBD1 TRBJ2-5 TRBV11-2 TGTGCCAGCAGCTCGATCAGGGGGCCGACCCAGTACTTC CASSSIRGPTQYF
once . TRBJ2-5 TRBV20-1 TGCAGTGCTAGATATGAGACCCAGTACTTC CSARYETQYF
. . TRBJ1-5 TRBV9 TGTGCCAGCAGCGCCCTCGGCAATCAGCCCCAGCATTTT CASSALGNQPQHF
. . TRBJ1-2 TRBV28 TGTGCCAGCAGTTTTCAGGGGACCTATGGCTACACCTTC CASSFQGTYGYTF
. TRBD1 TRBJ2-7 TRBV15 TGTGCCACCAGCAGAACAGGGGCCGAGCAGTACTTC CATSRTGAEQYF
. TRBD1 TRBJ1-2 TRBV9 TGTGCCAGCAGCGGGGGACAGGGCCGGTATGGCTACACCTTC CASSGGQGRYGYTF
. . TRBJ1-4 TRBV19 TGTGCCAGTAGTAAAGGCAGCTTTAATGAAAAACTGTTTTTT CASSKGSFNEKLFF
. . TRBJ2-7 TRBV29-1 TGCAGCGTTGTGACCAAGCCCCGAACGACGGAGCAGTACTTC CSVVTKPRTTEQYF